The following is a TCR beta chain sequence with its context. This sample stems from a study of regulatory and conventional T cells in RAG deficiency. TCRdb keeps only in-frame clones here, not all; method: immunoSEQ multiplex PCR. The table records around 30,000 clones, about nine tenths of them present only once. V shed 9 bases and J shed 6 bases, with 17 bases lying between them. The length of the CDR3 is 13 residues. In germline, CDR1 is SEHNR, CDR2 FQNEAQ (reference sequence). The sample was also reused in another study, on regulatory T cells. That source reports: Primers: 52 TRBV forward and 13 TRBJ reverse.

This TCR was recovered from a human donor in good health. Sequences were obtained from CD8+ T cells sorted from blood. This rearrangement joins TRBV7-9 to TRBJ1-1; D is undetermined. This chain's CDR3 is CARPRGYGPEAFF. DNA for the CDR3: TGTGCCAGACCGCGAGGTTACGGACCTGAAGCTTTCTTT.